This T cell receptor (beta chain) was sequenced during a study of lymphopenia after photon versus proton radiotherapy. As to this clone: Antigen unknown.

In germline, CDR1 is LNHNV, CDR2 YYDKDF (reference sequence). The CDR3 is 16 amino acids. V was pared by 0 bases and J by 0 bases, with 9 bases between. General study findings and limits: Authors raise, but do not show, better survival with proton therapy. Post-nadir diversity loss with photons came from oligoclonal expansion, particularly CD8+ Temra cells. Photon-treated patients lost naive T cells and TCR diversity; proton-treated stayed stable.

The protocol was immunoSEQ multiplex PCR, while the TCRdb copy is restricted to in-frame clones and leaves out a portion. Here the sample spans 89,000 or so clones, over 70% being singletons. Sequencing was performed on peripheral blood, taken from a patient treated with proton-based radiotherapy. The clonotype was recovered from a man aged 55 to 70 with pancreatic cancer. The chain employs TRBV15 and TRBJ1-5, with D unclear. The CDR3 loop is CATSRDSGNSNQPQHF. In DNA, the CDR3 is TGTGCCACCAGCAGAGACTCCGGAAATAGCAATCAGCCCCAGCATTTT.